The 14 T cell receptor beta chains reported below all come from one sample, sequenced in a study of T cell repertoires in cytomegalovirus infection. A single record per CDR3 protein comes from TCRdb applying MiXCR to the reads. The table includes about 60,000 distinct CDR3 sequences, around 34% detected once. No antigen has been assigned to these receptors. Material: PBMCs, sequenced either directly or after in vitro stimulation (not recorded which). Receptors originate from a human donor in good health (CMV status not recorded). Some clones in this sample may be carry-over from other donors' samples.

This clonotype was observed a single time. This sequence joins TRBV30 and TRBJ1-2, with D tentatively TRBD1 (5 bases). With 4 bases removed from V and 6 bases from J, the gap between germline ends came to 15 bases. CDR3 length: 13 residues. Germline CDR1 and CDR2: GTSNPN and SVGIG (reference sequence). CDR3 amino acids: CAWTQGRENGYTF. In DNA, the CDR3 is TGTGCCTGGACGCAGGGACGGGAAAATGGCTACACCTTC.

This clonotype was detected ten times or more. CDR3: CASSSRLGVIYNEQFF. CDR3 bases: TGTGCCAGCAGCTCCCGACTAGGAGTGATCTACAATGAGCAGTTCTTC. The chain combines TRBV7-2 with TRBJ2-1; a weak D match, TRBD2 (6 bases). Trimming pared 4 bases from V and 3 bases from J, leaving 16 bases between. The CDR3 has 16 amino acids. Germline CDR1 is SGHTA and CDR2 is FQGNSA.

This clonotype was seen only a few times. This sequence joins TRBV7-6 and TRBJ2-7; a weak D match, TRBD2 (5 bases). This CDR3 is 16 amino acids long. The germline V gene encodes CDR1 SGHVS and CDR2 FNYEAQ. V was cut by 1 base and J by 0 bases, with 13 bases left in between. CDR3 protein: CASSLGSRGTSYEQYF. The DNA of the CDR3 is TGTGCCAGCAGCTTAGGGTCTCGGGGTACCTCCTACGAGCAGTACTTC.

The rearrangement links TRBV11-2 to TRBJ2-3; TRBD2 matches 10 bases. V was clipped by 1 base and J by 0 bases; unmatched bases: 10. Germline CDR1 is SGHAT and CDR2 is FQNNGV. The CDR3 loop spans 19 amino acids. In nucleotides, the CDR3 is TGTGCCAGCAGCTTAGTAGCGGGGGGTTTACTTACTAGCACAGATACGCAGTATTTT. The encoded protein is CASSLVAGGLLTSTDTQYF.

This clonotype was seen at least ten times. The chain uses TRBV5-1 and TRBJ2-1; 13 nucleotides agree with TRBD2. The CDR3 extends over 15 amino acids. CDR1 is SGHRS and CDR2 is YFSETQ in the germline V gene. With 0 bases clipped from V and 7 bases from J, the junction kept 1 base outside the gene matches. This CDR3 reads CASSLVTSGGNEQFF. CDR3 coding DNA: TGCGCCAGCAGCTTGGTGACTAGCGGGGGGAATGAGCAGTTCTTC.

This clonotype was seen a few times. The chain combines TRBV7-9 with TRBJ1-6; 11 bases agree with TRBD1. Germline CDR1 SEHNR, CDR2 FQNEAQ (reference sequence). After removal of 4 bases from V and 11 bases from J, the junction contained 10 bases not matched to a gene. This CDR3 contains 16 residues. The CDR3 DNA reads as TGTGCCAGCAGCTACTCCGGGACAGGGGGTAAAGCACCCCTCCACTTT. Translated: CASSYSGTGGKAPLHF.

J is TRBJ2-2 and V is TRBV12-3 or TRBV12-4, with D possibly TRBD1 on 5 matching bases. V was cut by 1 base and J by 8 bases, with 17 bases left in between. There are 16 residues in the CDR3. Here the CDR3 DNA reads TGTGCCAGCAGTTTAGTAGTGAGACTCCCAGGGGGGGAGCTGTTTTTT. Its protein is CASSLVVRLPGGELFF.

This clonotype was seen repeatedly, ten times or more. The genes are TRBV7-8 and TRBJ1-2, with TRBD1 matching 10 bases. Germline V gene sequence: CDR1 SGHVS, CDR2 FQNEAQ. The CDR3 runs 13 residues. V gave up 4 bases and J gave up 5 bases; unmatched junction bases: 1. The CDR3 spells CASSSGQGYGYTF. The DNA for the CDR3 is TGTGCCAGCAGCTCGGGACAGGGGTATGGCTACACCTTC.

This clonotype has just a few counts. The gene calls are TRBV11-2 and TRBJ2-3, with D maybe TRBD2 (5 bases). V dropped 9 bases and J dropped 1 base, with 20 bases sitting between them. CDR1 and CDR2 (germline): SGHAT, FQNNGV. CDR3 size: 16 residues. CDR3 sequence reads: CASLKGSTMGTDTQYF. DNA of the CDR3: TGTGCCAGTCTGAAAGGGAGCACCATGGGCACAGATACGCAGTATTTT.

This clonotype appeared a few times. The chain joins TRBV4-1 to TRBJ1-1; TRBD1 is a possible D gene (6 bases). The CDR3 runs 16 residues. V dropped 1 base and J dropped 1 base, with 13 bases sitting between them. CDR1 MGHRA and CDR2 YSYEKL come from the germline V gene. In nucleotides, the CDR3 is TGCGCCAGCAGCCAAGTCGTGGGACAAGCGAACACTGAAGCTTTCTTT. Encoded protein: CASSQVVGQANTEAFF.

A few counts support this clonotype. This CDR3 reads CSAHDGAGSYNSPLHF. CDR3 DNA sequence: TGCAGTGCTCACGATGGGGCAGGGTCCTATAATTCACCCCTCCACTTT. This rearrangement joins TRBV20-1 to TRBJ1-6, with a possible D match to TRBD1 (5 bases). CDR1 and CDR2 (germline): DFQATT, SNEGSKA (reference sequence). The V end was cut by 5 bases, the J end by 1 base, with 15 bases between. The CDR3 extends over 16 amino acids.

This clonotype was seen more than once but under ten times. V gene TRBV7-9 combines with J gene TRBJ1-5; D is ambiguous. V was trimmed by 1 base and J by 0 bases, leaving 4 bases between them. This CDR3 is 14 amino acids long. The germline V gene encodes CDR1 SEHNR and CDR2 FQNEAQ (reference sequence). DNA for the CDR3: TGTGCCAGCAGCTTAGTAGGTAGCAATCAGCCCCAGCATTTT. Translated: CASSLVGSNQPQHF.

This clonotype has only a few counts. V and J are TRBV6-1 and TRBJ1-2; 8 nucleotides align to TRBD1. The CDR3 is 16 residues long. CDR1 MNHNS and CDR2 SASEGT come from the germline V gene. With 6 bases clipped from V and 8 bases from J, the junction kept 17 bases outside the gene matches. Here the CDR3 DNA reads TGTGCCAGCAGACGGATTAGTACAGGGGGAACAGGCGGCTACACCTTC. It translates to CASRRISTGGTGGYTF.

This clonotype was counted a few times. CDR3 protein: CASSSIFSGGAVDRTQYF. DNA of the CDR3: TGTGCCAGCAGCTCAATATTCTCCGGGGGGGCAGTCGATCGAACGCAGTATTTT. The chain recombines TRBV7-8 with TRBJ2-3; TRBD2 matches 8 bases. V shed 4 bases, J shed 9 bases, and the junction held 21 bases outside the gene matches. This CDR3 spans 18 amino acids. Germline V gene data show CDR1 as SGHVS and CDR2 as FQNEAQ.